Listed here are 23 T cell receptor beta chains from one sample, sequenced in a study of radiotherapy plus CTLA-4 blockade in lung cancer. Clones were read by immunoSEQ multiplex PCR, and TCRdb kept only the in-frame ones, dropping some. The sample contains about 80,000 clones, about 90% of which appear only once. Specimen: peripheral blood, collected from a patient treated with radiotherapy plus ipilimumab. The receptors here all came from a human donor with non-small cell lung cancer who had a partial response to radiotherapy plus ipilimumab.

CDR3 DNA sequence: TGTGCCAGCTCCCCGGGATTGGAGCAGTACGTC. Its protein product is CASSPGLEQYV. V and J are TRBV18 and TRBJ2-7, with D perhaps matching TRBD2 (5 bases). This CDR3 is built from 11 residues. V shed 6 bases and J shed 7 bases, with 10 bases lying between them. Germline values: CDR1 KGHSH, CDR2 LQKENI.

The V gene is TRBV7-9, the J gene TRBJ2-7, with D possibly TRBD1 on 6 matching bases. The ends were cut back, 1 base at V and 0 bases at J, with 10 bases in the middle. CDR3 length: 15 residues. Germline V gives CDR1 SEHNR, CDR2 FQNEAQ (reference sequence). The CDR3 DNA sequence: TGTGCCAGCAGCTTAGGACAGGTCAGCTCCTACGAGCAGTACTTC. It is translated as CASSLGQVSSYEQYF.

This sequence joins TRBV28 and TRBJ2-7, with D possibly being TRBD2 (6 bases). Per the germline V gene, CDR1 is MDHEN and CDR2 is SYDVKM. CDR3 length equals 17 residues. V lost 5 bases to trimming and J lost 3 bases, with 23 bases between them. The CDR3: CASSPQIFRDSSYEQYF. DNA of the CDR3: TGTGCCAGCAGTCCTCAAATTTTCCGGGACTCTAGCTACGAGCAGTACTTC. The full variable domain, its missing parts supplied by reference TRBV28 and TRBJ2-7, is DVKVTQSSRYLVKRTGEKVFLECVQDMDHENMFWYRQDPGLGLRLIYFSYDVKMKEKGDIPEGYSVSREKKERFSLILESASTNQTSMYLCASSPQIFRDSSYEQYFGPGTRLTVT.

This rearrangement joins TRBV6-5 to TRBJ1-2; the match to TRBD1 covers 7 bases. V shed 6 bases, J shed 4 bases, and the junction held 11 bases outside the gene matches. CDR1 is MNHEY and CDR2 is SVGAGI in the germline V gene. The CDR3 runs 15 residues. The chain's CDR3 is CASRVRDSGPYGYTF. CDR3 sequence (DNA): TGTGCCAGCAGAGTCCGGGACAGCGGCCCCTATGGCTACACCTTC.

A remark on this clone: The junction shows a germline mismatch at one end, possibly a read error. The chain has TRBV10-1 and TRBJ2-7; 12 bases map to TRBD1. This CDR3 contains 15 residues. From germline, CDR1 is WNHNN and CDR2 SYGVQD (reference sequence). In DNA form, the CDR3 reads TGCGCCAGCAGTGACCCCGGGACAGGGGGCTACGAGCAGTGCTTC. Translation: CASSDPGTGGYEQCF.

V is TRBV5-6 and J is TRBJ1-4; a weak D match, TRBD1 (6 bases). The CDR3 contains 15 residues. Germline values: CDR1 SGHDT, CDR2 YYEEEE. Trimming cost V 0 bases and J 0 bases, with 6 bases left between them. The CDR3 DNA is TGTGCCAGCAGCTTGGGACAGGCAACTAATGAAAAACTGTTTTTT. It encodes CASSLGQATNEKLFF.

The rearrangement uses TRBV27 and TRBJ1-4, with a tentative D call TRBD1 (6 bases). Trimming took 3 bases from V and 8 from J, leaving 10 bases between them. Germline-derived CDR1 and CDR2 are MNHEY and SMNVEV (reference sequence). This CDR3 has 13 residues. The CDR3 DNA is TGTGCCAGCAGTTTCCCGGGGGGCGAAAAACTGTTTTTT. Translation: CASSFPGGEKLFF. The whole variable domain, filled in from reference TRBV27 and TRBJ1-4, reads EAQVTQNPRYLITVTGKKLTVTCSQNMNHEYMSWYRQDPGLGLRQIYYSMNVEVTDKGDVPEGYKVSRKEKRNFPLILESPSPNQTSLYFCASSFPGGEKLFFGSGTQLSVL.

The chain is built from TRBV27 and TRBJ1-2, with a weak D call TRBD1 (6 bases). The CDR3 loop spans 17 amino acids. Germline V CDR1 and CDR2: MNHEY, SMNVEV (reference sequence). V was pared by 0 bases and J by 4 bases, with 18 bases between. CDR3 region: CASSLSRYEGDSYGYTF. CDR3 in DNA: TGTGCCAGCAGTTTATCACGGTACGAGGGGGATTCCTATGGCTACACCTTC.

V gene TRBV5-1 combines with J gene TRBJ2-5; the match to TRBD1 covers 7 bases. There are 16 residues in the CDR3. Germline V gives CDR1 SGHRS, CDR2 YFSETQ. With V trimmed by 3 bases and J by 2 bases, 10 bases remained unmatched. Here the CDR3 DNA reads TGCGCCAGCAGCTGGCGGAAGACAGGGAATCAAGAGACCCAGTACTTC. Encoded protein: CASSWRKTGNQETQYF.

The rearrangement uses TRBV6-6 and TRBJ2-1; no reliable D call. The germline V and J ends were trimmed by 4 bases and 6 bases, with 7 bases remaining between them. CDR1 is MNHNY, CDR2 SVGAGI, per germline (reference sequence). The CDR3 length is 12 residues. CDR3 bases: TGTGCCAGCAGTTCGCGTCGCAATGAGCAGTTCTTC. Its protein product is CASSSRRNEQFF.

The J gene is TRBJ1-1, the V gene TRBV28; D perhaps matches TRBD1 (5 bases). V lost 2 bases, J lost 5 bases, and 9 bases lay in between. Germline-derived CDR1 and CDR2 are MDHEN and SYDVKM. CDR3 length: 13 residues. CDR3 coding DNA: TGTGCCAGCAGTTTACCCAGGGTTACTGAAGCTTTCTTT. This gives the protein CASSLPRVTEAFF.

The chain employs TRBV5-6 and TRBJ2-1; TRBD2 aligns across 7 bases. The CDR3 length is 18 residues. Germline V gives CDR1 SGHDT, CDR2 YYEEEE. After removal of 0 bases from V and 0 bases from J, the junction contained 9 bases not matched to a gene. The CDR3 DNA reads TGTGCCAGCAGCTTGGCAGTAGCGGGTCTTAGCTCCTACAATGAGCAGTTCTTC. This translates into CASSLAVAGLSSYNEQFF.

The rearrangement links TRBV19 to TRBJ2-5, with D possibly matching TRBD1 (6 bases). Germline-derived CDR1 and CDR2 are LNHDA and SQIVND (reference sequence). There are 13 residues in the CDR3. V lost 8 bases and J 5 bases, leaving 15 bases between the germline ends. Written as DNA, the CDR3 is TGTGCCAGTGCGCCCCACAGGGACGAGACCCAGTACTTC. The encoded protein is CASAPHRDETQYF.

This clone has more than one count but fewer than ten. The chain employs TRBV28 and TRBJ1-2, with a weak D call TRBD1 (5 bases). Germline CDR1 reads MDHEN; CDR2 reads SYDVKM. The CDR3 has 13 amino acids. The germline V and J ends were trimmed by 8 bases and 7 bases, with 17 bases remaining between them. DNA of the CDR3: TGTGCCAGCCGGGACCAAATCGGGAGTGGCTACACCTTC. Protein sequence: CASRDQIGSGYTF.

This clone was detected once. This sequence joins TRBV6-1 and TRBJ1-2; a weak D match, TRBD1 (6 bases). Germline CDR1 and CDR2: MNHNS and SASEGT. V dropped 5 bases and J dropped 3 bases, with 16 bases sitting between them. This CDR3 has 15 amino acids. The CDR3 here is CASSSRTGNDYGYTF. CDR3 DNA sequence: TGTGCCAGCAGTTCGCGTACAGGGAACGACTATGGCTACACCTTC.

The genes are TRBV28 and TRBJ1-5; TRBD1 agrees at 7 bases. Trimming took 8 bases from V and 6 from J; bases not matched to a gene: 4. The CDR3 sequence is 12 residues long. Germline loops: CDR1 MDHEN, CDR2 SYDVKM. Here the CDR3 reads CASDRVPQPQHF. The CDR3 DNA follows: TGTGCCAGCGACAGGGTCCCTCAGCCCCAGCATTTT.

The CDR3 bases are TGTGCCTGGAGTGTAGGGGGGGGCTATGGCTACACCTTC. It codes for CAWSVGGGYGYTF. The gene calls are TRBV30 and TRBJ1-2; D is possibly TRBD1 (6 bases). The germline V gene encodes CDR1 GTSNPN and CDR2 SVGIG (reference sequence). V lost 0 bases and J 4 bases, leaving 9 bases between the germline ends. This CDR3 is built from 13 residues. The complete variable domain, with remaining parts taken from reference TRBV30 and TRBJ1-2, reads SQTIHQWPATLVQPVGSPLSLECTVEGTSNPNLYWYRQAAGRGLQLLFYSVGIGQISSEVPQNLSASRPQDRQFILSSKKLLLSDSGFYLCAWSVGGGYGYTFGSGTRLTVV.

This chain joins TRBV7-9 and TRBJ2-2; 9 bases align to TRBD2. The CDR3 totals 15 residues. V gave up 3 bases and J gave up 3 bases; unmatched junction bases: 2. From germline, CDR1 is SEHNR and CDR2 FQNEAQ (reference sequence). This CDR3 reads CASSFGTSHTGELFF. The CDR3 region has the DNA TGTGCCAGCAGCTTCGGGACTAGCCACACCGGGGAGCTGTTTTTT. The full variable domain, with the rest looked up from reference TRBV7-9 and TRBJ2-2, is DTGVSQNPRHKITKRGQNVTFRCDPISEHNRLYWYRQTLGQGPEFLTYFQNEAQLEKSRLLSDRFSAERPKGSFSTLEIQRTEQGDSAMYLCASSFGTSHTGELFFGEGSRLTVL.

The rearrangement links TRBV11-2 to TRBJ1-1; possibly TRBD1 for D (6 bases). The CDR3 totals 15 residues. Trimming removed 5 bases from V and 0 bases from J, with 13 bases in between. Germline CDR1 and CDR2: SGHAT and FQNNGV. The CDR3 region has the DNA TGTGCCAGCAGCCCACCGGGACAAATGAACACTGAAGCTTTCTTT. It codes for CASSPPGQMNTEAFF.

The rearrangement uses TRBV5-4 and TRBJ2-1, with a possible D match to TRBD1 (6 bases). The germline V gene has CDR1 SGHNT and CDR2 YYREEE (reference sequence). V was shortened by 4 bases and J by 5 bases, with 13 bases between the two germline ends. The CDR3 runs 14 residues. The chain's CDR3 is CASSTRQANNEQFF. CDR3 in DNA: TGTGCCAGCAGCACCCGACAGGCCAACAATGAGCAGTTCTTC.

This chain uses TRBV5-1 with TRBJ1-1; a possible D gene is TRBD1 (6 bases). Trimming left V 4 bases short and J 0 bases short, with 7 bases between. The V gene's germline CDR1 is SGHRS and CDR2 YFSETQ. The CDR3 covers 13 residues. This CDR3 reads CASSRDMNTEAFF. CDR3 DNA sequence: TGCGCCAGCAGCAGGGACATGAACACTGAAGCTTTCTTT.

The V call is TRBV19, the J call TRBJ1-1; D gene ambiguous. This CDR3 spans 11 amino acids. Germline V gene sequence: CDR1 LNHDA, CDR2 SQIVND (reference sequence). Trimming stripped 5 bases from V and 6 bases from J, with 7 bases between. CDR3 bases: TGTGCCAGTAGTGCGGGCGCTGAAGCTTTCTTT. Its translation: CASSAGAEAFF. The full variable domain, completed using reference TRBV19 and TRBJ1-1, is DGGITQSPKYLFRKEGQNVTLSCEQNLNHDAMYWYRQDPGQGLRLIYYSQIVNDFQKGDIAEGYSVSREKKESFPLTVTSAQKNPTAFYLCASSAGAEAFFGQGTRLTVV.

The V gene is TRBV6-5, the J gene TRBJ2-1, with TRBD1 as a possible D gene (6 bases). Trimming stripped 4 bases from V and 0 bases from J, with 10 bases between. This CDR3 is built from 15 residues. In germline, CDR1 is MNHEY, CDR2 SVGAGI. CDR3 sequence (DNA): TGTGCCAGCAGTTCGACAGGTACCTCCTACAATGAGCAGTTCTTC. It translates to CASSSTGTSYNEQFF.